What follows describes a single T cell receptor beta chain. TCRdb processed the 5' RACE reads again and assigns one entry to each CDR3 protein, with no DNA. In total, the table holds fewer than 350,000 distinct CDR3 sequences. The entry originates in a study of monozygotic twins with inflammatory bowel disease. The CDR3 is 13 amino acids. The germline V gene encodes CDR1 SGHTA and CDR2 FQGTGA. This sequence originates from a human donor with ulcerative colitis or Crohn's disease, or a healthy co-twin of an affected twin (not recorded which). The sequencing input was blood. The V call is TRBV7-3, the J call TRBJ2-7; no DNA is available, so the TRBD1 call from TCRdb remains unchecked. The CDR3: CASSPPYTHEQYF.